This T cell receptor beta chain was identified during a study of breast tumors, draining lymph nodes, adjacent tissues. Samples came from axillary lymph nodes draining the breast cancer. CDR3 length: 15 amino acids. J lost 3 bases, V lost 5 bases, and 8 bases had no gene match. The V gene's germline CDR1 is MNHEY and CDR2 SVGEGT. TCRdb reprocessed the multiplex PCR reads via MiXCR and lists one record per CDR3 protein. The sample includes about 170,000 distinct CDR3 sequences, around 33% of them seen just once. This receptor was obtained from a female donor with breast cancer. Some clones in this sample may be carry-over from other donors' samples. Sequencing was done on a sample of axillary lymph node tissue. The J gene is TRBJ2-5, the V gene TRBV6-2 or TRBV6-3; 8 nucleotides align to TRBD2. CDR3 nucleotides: TGTGCCAGCAGTCACCTAGGGACTAGAGAAGAGACCCAGTACTTC. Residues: CASSHLGTREETQYF.